A single sample is the source of the 13 T cell receptor beta chains below, sequenced in a study of Graves' ophthalmopathy and Graves' hyperthyroidism. RNA transcripts yielded amplified TCR beta CDR3 regions. Amplification began with first-round RT-PCR using HTBI primers, then second-round multiplex PCR was performed. Each CDR3 protein is one row after TCRdb ran MiXCR on the multiplex PCR reads. The table records approximately 500,000 distinct CDR3 sequences, under 15% of them present only once. The sequencing input was blood. The receptors here all came from a woman aged 30 to 39 with Graves' ophthalmopathy.

In this sample, this clonotype turned up many times. CDR3 in DNA: TGTGCCAGTAGTCCGACACAGGGGATGAATCAGCCCCAGCATTTT. Translation gives CASSPTQGMNQPQHF. J is TRBJ1-5 and V is TRBV28, with 7 bases lining up with TRBD1. Germline loops: CDR1 MDHEN, CDR2 SYDVKM. This CDR3 spans 15 amino acids. J gave up 4 bases and V 9 bases, and 12 bases lay outside the gene matches.

The chain employs TRBV11-2 and TRBJ2-7, with D perhaps matching TRBD2 (6 bases). The CDR3 has 16 amino acids. CDR1 is SGHAT and CDR2 is FQNNGV in the germline V gene. Trimming shortened V by 3 bases and J by 1 base, and 16 bases separated the two germline ends. This CDR3 is CASSLLRGEGSYEQYF. CDR3 nucleotides: TGTGCCAGCAGCTTGTTGCGGGGAGAAGGGTCCTACGAGCAGTACTTC.

In its sample, this clonotype was seen many times. The chain recombines TRBV6-1 with TRBJ2-5; D uncertain. Trimming removed 6 bases at V and 2 bases at J, with 10 bases between. In germline, CDR1 is MNHNS, CDR2 SASEGT. The length of the CDR3 is 13 residues. For the CDR3, the DNA is TGTGCCAGCAGGTCCAGCCTTCAAGAGACCCAGTACTTC. Translating it yields CASRSSLQETQYF.

This rearrangement joins TRBV6-1 to TRBJ2-7; TRBD1 agrees at 9 bases. Trimming at V came to 5 bases and at J to 5 bases, leaving 7 bases not matched to a gene. Germline V CDR1 and CDR2: MNHNS, SASEGT. This CDR3 has 14 amino acids. This chain's CDR3 is CASSPVTGGHEQYF. Here the CDR3 DNA reads TGTGCCAGCAGTCCGGTGACAGGGGGGCACGAGCAGTACTTC.

To note about this clonotype: A much larger clone lies a single base off, so this may be a read error. J is TRBJ2-7 and V is TRBV10-3, with TRBD2 identical over 7 bases. V lost 6 bases to trimming and J lost 2 bases; unmatched junction nucleotides: 1. The germline V gene encodes CDR1 ENHRY and CDR2 SYGVKD. This CDR3 has 12 amino acids. Here the CDR3 reads CAISGGTYEQYF. The CDR3 nucleotides read TGTGCCATCAGCGGGGGGACCTACGAGCAGTACTTC.

This clonotype has ten or more counts. The chain joins TRBV6-5 to TRBJ2-7, with TRBD2 identical over 9 bases. The CDR3 totals 15 residues. Germline CDR1 reads MNHEY; CDR2 reads SVGAGI. The V and J ends lost 0 bases and 6 bases, in that order; junction bases with no gene match: 6. The CDR3 reads CASSYSRAGGSEQYF. CDR3 in DNA: TGTGCCAGCAGTTACTCCCGAGCGGGGGGCTCCGAGCAGTACTTC.

This clonotype was found many times. This chain links TRBV30 with TRBJ1-1; 8 bases fit TRBD1. The CDR3 spans 13 residues. Germline CDR1 is GTSNPN and CDR2 is SVGIG (reference sequence). Losses at the gene ends were 3 bases for V and 11 bases for J; bases not matched to a gene: 11. CDR3 DNA sequence: TGTGCCTGGAGCCAGACAGGGGCTTTAGGGGCTTTCTTT. Protein product: CAWSQTGALGAFF.

This clonotype has more than one count but fewer than ten. The genes are TRBV30 and TRBJ1-6; 7 bases align to TRBD1. Per germline, CDR1 GTSNPN and CDR2 SVGIG (reference sequence). The trim removed 4 bases at V and 12 bases at J, leaving 6 bases unmatched. This CDR3 has 12 residues. CDR3 coding DNA: TGTGCCTGGAAAACCCCAGGGGGACCCCTCCACTTT. Its protein is CAWKTPGGPLHF.

This chain connects TRBV15 to TRBJ1-1; TRBD1 matches 12 bases. Germline V gives CDR1 LNHNV, CDR2 YYDKDF (reference sequence). Trimming removed 3 bases from V and 7 bases from J; junction bases left unmatched: 9. This CDR3 has 16 amino acids. The CDR3 is CATSRGQGARLYEAFF. In nucleotides, the CDR3 is TGTGCCACCAGCAGGGGACAGGGGGCTAGACTATATGAAGCTTTCTTT.

This clonotype was counted at least ten times. As DNA, the CDR3 is TGTGCCAGCAGTGAAGGCGGAGACTACACCTTC. Amino acid sequence: CASSEGGDYTF. The V and J genes are TRBV6-1 and TRBJ1-2; D ambiguous. The CDR3 totals 11 residues. Germline V gene data show CDR1 as MNHNS and CDR2 as SASEGT. V shed 1 base and J shed 10 bases, with 7 bases lying between them.

The chain couples TRBV7-9 to TRBJ1-5, with D uncertain. Per germline, CDR1 SEHNR and CDR2 FQNEAQ (reference sequence). The CDR3 runs 12 residues. V was pared by 5 bases and J by 4 bases, with 6 bases between. The CDR3 protein is CASSHQNQPQHF. DNA for the CDR3: TGTGCCAGCAGCCACCAAAATCAGCCCCAGCATTTT.

This clonotype was detected ten times or more. The genes are TRBV29-1 and TRBJ2-7, with 9 bases identical to TRBD1. CDR3 length equals 14 residues. The trim removed 0 bases at V and 4 bases at J, leaving 4 bases unmatched. The germline V gene has CDR1 SQVTM and CDR2 ANQGSEA. CDR3 sequence: CSVEDWTGAYEQYF. The CDR3 coding sequence is TGCAGCGTTGAAGATTGGACAGGGGCTTACGAGCAGTACTTC.

CDR3 region: CASSGSGVWETQYF. In DNA, the CDR3 is TGCGCCAGCAGCGGGTCAGGGGTATGGGAGACCCAGTACTTC. J is TRBJ2-5 and V is TRBV5-1, with D maybe TRBD1 (6 bases). Deletions cut 4 bases from V and 5 bases from J, with 15 bases between. CDR1 and CDR2 (germline): SGHRS, YFSETQ. This CDR3 spans 14 amino acids.